Following are 32 T cell receptor beta chains from one sample sequenced in a study of T cell responses to AZD1222 COVID-19 vaccine. The table came from immunoSEQ multiplex PCR; TCRdb's copy has only in-frame clones and leaves some out. The sample includes about 120,000 clones, around 92% of them seen just once. Sequencing used peripheral blood, obtained on day 0 of AZD1222 vaccination. The receptors were gathered from an adult in good health.

The V call is TRBV4-3, the J call TRBJ2-7; tentatively, D is TRBD2 (6 bases). The CDR3 contains 15 residues. In germline, CDR1 is LGHNA, CDR2 YSLEER. V was shortened by 5 bases and J by 1 base, with 15 bases between the two germline ends. As DNA, the CDR3 is TGCGCCAGCAGCAGGGGACTGCCCGGATCCTACGAGCAGTACTTC. Protein product: CASSRGLPGSYEQYF.

The chain joins TRBV12-5 to TRBJ1-1; TRBD1 is a possible D gene (6 bases). Per germline, CDR1 LGHNT and CDR2 FRNRAP. The CDR3 loop spans 17 amino acids. Trimming left V 10 bases short and J 0 bases short, with 24 bases between. Here the CDR3 DNA reads TGTGCTACCGGGGCCCACAGGGAGGGGGGCGTGAACACTGAAGCTTTCTTT. It specifies CATGAHREGGVNTEAFF.

The V call is TRBV29-1, the J call TRBJ1-1; 9 bases match TRBD1. V lost 4 bases, J lost 2 bases, and 17 bases stayed unmatched. The CDR3 totals 18 residues. Germline V gene lookup returns CDR1 SQVTM and CDR2 ANQGSEA. This CDR3 is CSVGSGGQGWGLNTEAFF. The CDR3 nucleotides are TGCAGCGTTGGGTCCGGGGGACAGGGATGGGGCTTAAACACTGAAGCTTTCTTT. The full variable domain, in which reference TRBV29-1 and TRBJ1-1 provide the parts outside the CDR3, is SAVISQKPSRDICQRGTSLTIQCQVDSQVTMMFWYRQQPGQSLTLIATANQGSEATYESGFVIDKFPISRPNLTFSTLTVSNMSPEDSSIYLCSVGSGGQGWGLNTEAFFGQGTRLTVV.

The rearrangement uses TRBV7-9 and TRBJ1-4, with D unresolved. V lost 2 bases and J 5 bases, leaving 9 bases between the germline ends. Germline-derived CDR1 and CDR2 are SEHNR and FQNEAQ (reference sequence). The CDR3 has 14 residues. CDR3 protein: CASSLKGQNEKLFF. CDR3 DNA: TGTGCCAGCAGCTTAAAGGGTCAGAATGAAAAACTGTTTTTT. The complete variable domain, with remaining parts taken from reference TRBV7-9 and TRBJ1-4, reads DTGVSQNPRHKITKRGQNVTFRCDPISEHNRLYWYRQTLGQGPEFLTYFQNEAQLEKSRLLSDRFSAERPKGSFSTLEIQRTEQGDSAMYLCASSLKGQNEKLFFGSGTQLSVL.

This chain uses TRBV7-8 with TRBJ2-7; 7 positions match TRBD1. J lost 3 bases, V lost 4 bases, and 3 bases had no gene match. The CDR3 sequence is 13 residues long. CDR1 and CDR2 (germline): SGHVS, FQNEAQ. The CDR3 DNA reads as TGTGCCAGCAGCTCAACAGGGGTCTACGAGCAGTACTTC. This sequence encodes CASSSTGVYEQYF.

This chain joins TRBV7-9 and TRBJ2-2, with D possibly being TRBD1 (5 bases). Germline CDR1 is SEHNR and CDR2 is FQNEAQ (reference sequence). This CDR3 has 14 amino acids. Trimming left V 2 bases short and J 3 bases short, with 7 bases between. CDR3 amino acids: CASSLQGHTGELFF. The DNA for the CDR3 is TGTGCCAGCAGCTTACAGGGCCACACCGGGGAGCTGTTTTTT.

The rearrangement joins TRBV7-2 to TRBJ2-1, with D possibly matching TRBD1 (5 bases). Germline V gene sequence: CDR1 SGHTA, CDR2 FQGNSA. V lost 7 bases, J lost 7 bases, and 11 bases lay in between. CDR3 length: 12 amino acids. The CDR3 protein is CASTPQGNEQFF. The CDR3 bases are TGTGCCAGCACTCCTCAGGGTAATGAGCAGTTCTTC.

This chain uses TRBV5-6 with TRBJ2-5, with no clear D. Per the germline V gene, CDR1 is SGHDT and CDR2 is YYEEEE. The V gene lost 7 bases and the J gene lost 0 bases, with 16 bases spanning the gap. There are 15 residues in the CDR3. CDR3 in amino acids: CASGRWFRDQETQYF. The CDR3 DNA is TGTGCCAGCGGACGTTGGTTTAGGGACCAAGAGACCCAGTACTTC.

With regard to this clone: At the DNA level, this CDR3 is encoded by other sequences in the same sample as well. This rearrangement joins TRBV12-3 or TRBV12-4 to TRBJ1-2; 7 nucleotides agree with TRBD1. There are 13 residues in the CDR3. Trimming removed 1 base from V and 4 bases from J; junction bases left unmatched: 0. The CDR3 region is CASSLGQGYGYTF. The DNA for the CDR3 is TGTGCCAGCAGTTTAGGACAGGGCTATGGCTACACCTTC.

The chain links TRBV7-2 to TRBJ2-1; TRBD1 agrees at 7 bases. The CDR3 has 19 residues. Germline CDR1 and CDR2: SGHTA and FQGNSA. V lost 4 bases, J lost 3 bases, and 18 bases stayed unmatched. The CDR3 reads CASSSSWATTGNLYNEQFF. The CDR3 bases are TGTGCCAGCAGCTCCTCATGGGCCACGACAGGGAACCTCTACAATGAGCAGTTCTTC.

J is TRBJ2-3 and V is TRBV10-3; D remains ambiguous. CDR3 size: 14 residues. Germline CDR1 is ENHRY and CDR2 is SYGVKD. With 6 bases removed from V and 4 bases from J, the gap between germline ends came to 14 bases. CDR3 residues: CAISRGATSDTQYF. DNA of the CDR3: TGTGCCATCAGCCGCGGAGCTACGTCAGATACGCAGTATTTT.

The chain recombines TRBV19 with TRBJ1-5; a possible D gene is TRBD1 (6 bases). This CDR3 is built from 14 residues. Germline V gives CDR1 LNHDA, CDR2 SQIVND (reference sequence). Trimming shortened V by 6 bases and J by 4 bases, and 13 bases separated the two germline ends. The CDR3 DNA reads as TGTGCCAGTAGCTCGACAGGAACTAATCAGCCCCAGCATTTT. It encodes CASSSTGTNQPQHF.

This chain connects TRBV7-2 to TRBJ2-7; D might be TRBD2 (5 bases). The CDR3 sequence is 13 residues long. Between the trimmed V and J ends, which lost 1 base and 5 bases, there was a span of 9 bases. CDR1 SGHTA and CDR2 FQGNSA come from the germline V gene. CDR3 in DNA: TGTGCCAGCAGCTTAGTTGTGGGAGACGAGCAGTACTTC. It encodes CASSLVVGDEQYF.

V gene TRBV7-8 combines with J gene TRBJ2-1; the D is unclear. The CDR3 is made up of 13 amino acids. Germline CDR1 SGHVS, CDR2 FQNEAQ. Deletions cut 2 bases from V and 8 bases from J, with 10 bases between. This CDR3 is CASSLRPRDEQFF. The DNA for the CDR3 is TGTGCCAGCAGCTTAAGGCCTAGGGATGAGCAGTTCTTC.

This sequence joins TRBV3-1 (or the pseudogene TRBV3-2) and TRBJ2-2; 8 nucleotides match TRBD1. The germline gives CDR1 LGHDT, CDR2 YNNKEL (reference sequence). V dropped 4 bases and J dropped 5; count of bases not matched to a gene: 9. This CDR3 comprises 16 residues. The CDR3 bases are TGTGCCAGCAGCCCACGAACAGGGGGTACAACCGGGGAGCTGTTTTTT. It encodes CASSPRTGGTTGELFF.

The CDR3 is CASSKQIPYGYTF. The CDR3 DNA follows: TGTGCCAGCAGTAAGCAGATACCTTATGGCTACACCTTC. The chain recombines TRBV6-5 with TRBJ1-2; D not certain. This CDR3 region has 13 residues. V was pared by 5 bases and J by 5 bases, with 12 bases between. Germline V gene lookup returns CDR1 MNHEY and CDR2 SVGAGI.

The chain recombines TRBV3-1 (or the pseudogene TRBV3-2) with TRBJ2-1; a weak D match, TRBD2 (5 bases). Per the germline V gene, CDR1 is LGHDT and CDR2 is YNNKEL (reference sequence). This CDR3 comprises 17 residues. V was cut by 4 bases and J by 2 bases, with 18 bases left in between. Here the CDR3 DNA reads TGTGCCAGCAGCCCCCCGTTCGGGATAGCTGCCTACAATGAGCAGTTCTTC. This translates into CASSPPFGIAAYNEQFF.

The DNA of the CDR3 is TGTGCCAGCAGTTTGCTGGCCGGGGGGGAGCAGTTCTTC. It encodes CASSLLAGGEQFF. V gene TRBV27 combines with J gene TRBJ2-1, with TRBD2 matching 7 bases. J lost 10 bases, V lost 3 bases, and 6 bases had no gene match. There are 13 residues in the CDR3. Germline V CDR1 and CDR2: MNHEY, SMNVEV (reference sequence).

The chain is built from TRBV20-1 and TRBJ2-7; 9 bases agree with TRBD1. Germline-derived CDR1 and CDR2 are DFQATT and SNEGSKA (reference sequence). This CDR3 region has 14 residues. Trimming at V came to 3 bases and at J to 4 bases, leaving 7 bases not matched to a gene. The CDR3, as DNA: TGCAGTGCTAGTTACAGGGGGCGAAAGTACGAGCAGTACTTC. This codes for CSASYRGRKYEQYF.

The V and J genes are TRBV18 and TRBJ1-1, with unresolved D. This CDR3 contains 14 residues. Between the trimmed V and J ends, which lost 7 bases and 6 bases, there was a span of 18 bases. Per the germline V gene, CDR1 is KGHSH and CDR2 is LQKENI. The CDR3 nucleotides are TGTGCCAGCTGCCCTCTTTGGGGTATCGCTGAAGCTTTCTTT. Translating gives CASCPLWGIAEAFF.

The rearrangement links TRBV7-6 to TRBJ1-4; D call uncertain. Germline V gene data show CDR1 as SGHVS and CDR2 as FNYEAQ. The CDR3 sequence is 15 residues long. Trimming cost V 1 base and J 8 bases, with 14 bases left between them. CDR3 DNA sequence: TGTGCCAGCAGCTTAGACTCCGGGTTTGCAGAAAAACTGTTTTTT. Translated: CASSLDSGFAEKLFF. The variable domain in full, with the rest retrieved from reference TRBV7-6 and TRBJ1-4, is GAGVSQSPRYKVTKRGQDVALRCDPISGHVSLYWYRQALGQGPEFLTYFNYEAQQDKSGLPNDRFSAERPEGSISTLTIQRTEQRDSAMYRCASSLDSGFAEKLFFGSGTQLSVL.

V and J are TRBV12-3 or TRBV12-4 and TRBJ1-1; no clear D gene. Trimming removed 6 bases at V and 5 bases at J, with 7 bases between. The CDR3 covers 11 residues. The DNA of the CDR3 is TGTGCCAGCAGCTCCAGAACTGAAGCTTTCTTT. It encodes CASSSRTEAFF.

The chain is built from TRBV5-6 and TRBJ1-2, with TRBD1 matching 7 bases. The V and J ends lost 0 bases and 4 bases, in that order; junction bases with no gene match: 6. Looked up from germline, CDR1 is SGHDT and CDR2 is YYEEEE. The CDR3 has 15 residues. The CDR3 bases are TGTGCCAGCAGCTTGGGGGAGACAGGGCTCTATGGCTACACCTTC. Translated, it gives CASSLGETGLYGYTF.

The CDR3 reads CASSPSSQNTEAFF. CDR3 DNA sequence: TGTGCCAGCAGCCCGTCTAGCCAGAACACTGAAGCTTTCTTT. The chain carries TRBV7-2 and TRBJ1-1; D gene ambiguous. This CDR3 contains 14 residues. The ends were cut back, 5 bases at V and 1 base at J, with 11 bases in the middle. CDR1 and CDR2 from the germline V gene are SGHTA and FQGNSA. The full variable domain, rest sourced from reference TRBV7-2 and TRBJ1-1, is GAGVSQSPSNKVTEKGKDVELRCDPISGHTALYWYRQSLGQGLEFLIYFQGNSAPDKSGLPSDRFSAERTGGSVSTLTIQRTQQEDSAVYLCASSPSSQNTEAFFGQGTRLTVV.

This clone is a singleton in its sample. This rearrangement joins TRBV5-1 to TRBJ2-1; 9 bases are shared with TRBD2. Germline trimming cut 2 bases from V and 8 bases from J; bases unmatched to any gene: 14. This CDR3 is 17 amino acids long. Germline loops: CDR1 SGHRS, CDR2 YFSETQ. CDR3 sequence (DNA): TGCGCCAGCAGCTTCCAACCCGTAGCGGGAGTGATCCATGAGCAGTTCTTC. It is translated as CASSFQPVAGVIHEQFF. Drawing the rest from reference TRBV5-1 and TRBJ2-1, the complete variable domain is KAGVTQTPRYLIKTRGQQVTLSCSPISGHRSVSWYQQTPGQGLQFLFEYFSETQRNKGNFPGRFSGRQFSNSRSEMNVSTLELGDSALYLCASSFQPVAGVIHEQFFGPGTRLTVL.

The chain links TRBV12-3 or TRBV12-4 to TRBJ2-7; D is uncertain. The CDR3 runs 13 residues. V was trimmed by 1 base and J by 1 base, leaving 5 bases between them. The CDR3 DNA sequence: TGTGCCAGCAGTTTAGGGCAGTCCTACGAGCAGTACTTC. This sequence encodes CASSLGQSYEQYF.

The gene calls are TRBV2 and TRBJ1-1; 9 bases line up with TRBD1. This CDR3 has 13 residues. Germline CDR1 and CDR2: SNHLY and FYNNEI. V gave up 7 bases and J gave up 4 bases; unmatched junction bases: 4. The CDR3 here is CASTQGASTEAFF. The CDR3 nucleotides are TGTGCCAGCACACAGGGGGCCAGCACTGAAGCTTTCTTT.

This chain links TRBV7-8 with TRBJ2-3; D possibly corresponds to TRBD2 (7 bases). Germline CDR1 SGHVS, CDR2 FQNEAQ. V was shortened by 5 bases and J by 4 bases, with 16 bases between the two germline ends. The CDR3 is 15 residues long. CDR3 protein: CASSVRGGSADTQYF. The CDR3 region has the DNA TGTGCCAGCAGCGTCAGGGGAGGGTCTGCAGATACGCAGTATTTT.

The chain couples TRBV15 to TRBJ2-7; D gene ambiguous. Germline-derived CDR1 and CDR2 are LNHNV and YYDKDF (reference sequence). The germline V and J ends were trimmed by 1 base and 4 bases, with 8 bases remaining between them. This CDR3 has 13 amino acids. In DNA form, the CDR3 reads TGTGCCACCAGCAGAGGGCGGAGTTACGAGCAGTACTTC. Encoded protein: CATSRGRSYEQYF.

The chain uses TRBV7-9 and TRBJ2-1; TRBD2 is a possible D gene (6 bases). The V end lost 7 bases, the J end lost 4 bases, and 17 bases lay between the germline ends. This CDR3 comprises 15 residues. CDR1 and CDR2 (germline): SEHNR, FQNEAQ (reference sequence). The CDR3 region is CASNIPGVGYNEQFF. The DNA for the CDR3 is TGTGCCAGCAATATCCCGGGAGTTGGGTACAATGAGCAGTTCTTC.

This chain joins TRBV11-2 and TRBJ2-7; D uncertain. Per germline, CDR1 SGHAT and CDR2 FQNNGV. Trimming left V 0 bases short and J 5 bases short, with 11 bases between. The CDR3 runs 14 residues. CDR3 sequence reads: CASSLEWGFDEQYF. CDR3 DNA: TGTGCCAGCAGCTTAGAGTGGGGTTTCGACGAGCAGTACTTC.

The V call is TRBV19, the J call TRBJ1-2; D unresolved. This CDR3 has 14 amino acids. The germline V gene has CDR1 LNHDA and CDR2 SQIVND (reference sequence). Trimming removed 3 bases from V and 5 bases from J, with 13 bases in between. CDR3 nucleotides: TGTGCCAGTAGTATGGGTAGGGCCCTGTATGGCTACACCTTC. Translation: CASSMGRALYGYTF.